The 32 T cell receptor beta chains presented below share a single source sample, sequenced in a study of OX40 agonist ivuxolimab in advanced cancers. Using immunoSEQ multiplex PCR, the repertoire was profiled, and TCRdb retains in-frame clones only, with some absent. Of around 56,000 clones in the sample, around 90% were seen once. This sample comprised CD4+ or CD8+ T cells sorted from blood, obtained in a trial of the OX40 agonist ivuxolimab. The source is an adult with an advanced solid tumor such as melanoma, head and neck, liver or kidney cancer.

The chain employs TRBV7-9 and TRBJ2-7; 10 bases match TRBD1. Germline trimming cut 3 bases from V and 6 bases from J; bases unmatched to any gene: 5. Germline lookup yields CDR1 SEHNR and CDR2 FQNEAQ (reference sequence). CDR3 length: 14 amino acids. In DNA, the CDR3 is TGTGCCAGCAGCTTGGGACAGGGGCCCATCGAGCAGTACTTC. It yields the protein CASSLGQGPIEQYF.

The genes are TRBV15 and TRBJ2-6, with D perhaps TRBD2 (5 bases). The CDR3 sequence is 16 residues long. The germline V and J ends were trimmed by 4 bases and 4 bases, with 14 bases remaining between them. Germline V CDR1 and CDR2: LNHNV, YYDKDF (reference sequence). CDR3 in DNA: TGTGCCACCAGCACGGCTGAGGGCTCCGGGGCCAACGTCCTGACTTTC. It is translated as CATSTAEGSGANVLTF.

The chain carries TRBV6-4 and TRBJ1-5; tentatively, D is TRBD1 (6 bases). There are 16 residues in the CDR3. The germline V gene encodes CDR1 MRHNA and CDR2 SNTAGT. V dropped 2 bases and J dropped 0 bases, with 11 bases sitting between them. The CDR3 DNA reads TGTGCCAGCAGTGACCTGGGACAATATAGCAATCAGCCCCAGCATTTT. Protein: CASSDLGQYSNQPQHF.

The chain couples TRBV19 to TRBJ1-1, with 7 nucleotides matching TRBD1. The CDR3 loop spans 12 amino acids. Germline V gene data show CDR1 as LNHDA and CDR2 as SQIVND (reference sequence). V trimming: 5 bases; J trimming: 5 bases; junction bases outside the gene matches: 2. The CDR3 DNA reads TGTGCCAGTAGTCCAGGGGGGACTGAAGCTTTCTTT. Its protein is CASSPGGTEAFF.

The DNA for the CDR3 is TGCGCCAGCAGAGTGGGACACGGCGAATATAATTCACCCCTCCACTTT. As protein: CASRVGHGEYNSPLHF. V and J are TRBV5-1 and TRBJ1-6; D is perhaps TRBD1 (6 bases). This CDR3 spans 16 amino acids. CDR1 is SGHRS and CDR2 is YFSETQ in the germline V gene. V was pared by 5 bases and J by 4 bases, with 16 bases between.

The CDR3 spells CASSLLVRHTQETQYF. The CDR3 nucleotides are TGTGCCAGCAGCTTATTGGTCCGCCATACTCAAGAGACCCAGTACTTC. V is TRBV7-6 and J is TRBJ2-5; the D is unclear. V lost 2 bases to trimming and J lost 2 bases, with 15 bases between them. The CDR3 loop spans 16 amino acids. Germline CDR1 is SGHVS and CDR2 is FNYEAQ.

The V call is TRBV6-1, the J call TRBJ2-2, with TRBD1 matching over 10 bases. Germline assignment: CDR1 MNHNS and CDR2 SASEGT. The CDR3 extends over 15 amino acids. The J segment lost 5 bases and the V segment lost 2 bases, leaving 2 bases of the junction unmatched. The CDR3 reads CASSEPGQGTGELFF. For the CDR3, the DNA is TGTGCCAGCAGTGAACCGGGACAGGGGACCGGGGAGCTGTTTTTT.

V is TRBV28 and J is TRBJ2-7; 10 nucleotides line up with TRBD1. Trimming at V came to 6 bases and at J to 6 bases, leaving 2 bases not matched to a gene. Germline CDR1 reads MDHEN; CDR2 reads SYDVKM. CDR3 length: 12 residues. CDR3: CASRGTGAEQYF. The CDR3 DNA follows: TGTGCCAGCAGAGGGACAGGGGCCGAGCAGTACTTC.

This chain connects TRBV10-2 to TRBJ1-2; 11 nucleotides align to TRBD1. Germline V gene data show CDR1 as WSHSY and CDR2 as SAAADI. Unmatched junction bases numbered 9, after V lost 6 bases and J lost 0 bases. This CDR3 spans 17 amino acids. This chain's CDR3 is CASRPGQGGPSNYGYTF. DNA for the CDR3: TGCGCCAGCAGGCCGGGACAGGGGGGCCCTTCTAACTATGGCTACACCTTC.

The chain carries TRBV7-9 and TRBJ1-2, with 8 bases lining up with TRBD1. The CDR3 has 15 residues. Germline V gives CDR1 SEHNR, CDR2 FQNEAQ (reference sequence). V lost 0 bases and J lost 3; bases outside the gene matches: 3. CDR3 bases: TGTGCCAGCAGCTTAGCACAGGGGGAGGACTATGGCTACACCTTC. It yields the protein CASSLAQGEDYGYTF.

This chain joins TRBV7-2 and TRBJ2-7, with D possibly matching TRBD2 (5 bases). V lost 1 base and J lost 4, with 11 bases in between. Germline assignment: CDR1 SGHTA and CDR2 FQGNSA. The CDR3 length is 14 residues. The CDR3 sequence is CASSLGTVEYEQYF. CDR3 DNA: TGTGCCAGCAGCTTAGGGACTGTGGAATACGAGCAGTACTTC.

The chain joins TRBV5-8 to TRBJ2-5; 7 nucleotides align to TRBD1. Trimming removed 0 bases from V and 2 bases from J; junction bases left unmatched: 4. The CDR3 runs 15 residues. Looked up from germline, CDR1 is SGHTS and CDR2 is YDEGEE. The chain's CDR3 is CASSLVSGQQETQYF. The CDR3 bases are TGTGCCAGCAGCTTGGTCTCGGGACAGCAAGAGACCCAGTACTTC.

This sequence joins TRBV9 and TRBJ2-1; D could derive from TRBD1 or TRBD2 (6 bases each). CDR1 SGDLS and CDR2 YYNGEE come from the germline V gene. V lost 0 bases, J lost 4 bases, and 11 bases lay in between. The CDR3 contains 15 residues. CDR3: CASSVGGDKYNEQFF. The CDR3 DNA is TGTGCCAGCAGCGTAGGGGGGGACAAGTACAATGAGCAGTTCTTC.

This clone is a singleton in its sample. The V call is TRBV4-1, the J call TRBJ1-2; TRBD1 might be the D (5 bases). The germline V and J ends were trimmed by 2 bases and 7 bases, with 17 bases remaining between them. CDR1 and CDR2 (germline): MGHRA, YSYEKL. The CDR3 consists of 15 residues. CDR3 coding DNA: TGCGCCAGCAGCCAAAACGAGGGACTTTTGCCTGGCTACACCTTC. As protein: CASSQNEGLLPGYTF.

This clone was counted only a few times. V usage is TRBV19 and J usage is TRBJ1-1; 7 bases fit TRBD1. Germline CDR1 is LNHDA and CDR2 is SQIVND (reference sequence). The CDR3 consists of 11 residues. V dropped 7 bases and J dropped 10; count of bases not matched to a gene: 6. CDR3 residues: CASITGAAAFF. The CDR3 region has the DNA TGTGCCAGTATCACAGGGGCAGCAGCTTTCTTT.

This chain connects TRBV13 to TRBJ1-1, with 8 bases that match TRBD1. This CDR3 contains 15 residues. Germline V gene lookup returns CDR1 PRHDT and CDR2 FYEKMQ (reference sequence). V trimming: 5 bases; J trimming: 1 base; junction bases outside the gene matches: 6. In nucleotides, the CDR3 is TGTGCCAGCAGCCAATTAGGACAGGGGAACACTGAAGCTTTCTTT. It translates to CASSQLGQGNTEAFF.

The chain recombines TRBV23-1 with TRBJ2-2; tentatively, D is TRBD1 (5 bases). TRBV23-1 is placed among ORFs of uncertain function. The CDR3 loop spans 14 amino acids. With 6 bases removed from V and 4 bases from J, the gap between germline ends came to 12 bases. The CDR3 spells CASSPQGCTGELFF. CDR3 DNA sequence: TGCGCCAGCAGCCCCCAGGGTTGCACCGGGGAGCTGTTTTTT.

This chain connects TRBV6-5 to TRBJ2-1, with no clear D. Germline-derived CDR1 and CDR2 are MNHEY and SVGAGI. The germline V and J ends were trimmed by 5 bases and 7 bases, with 9 bases remaining between them. The CDR3 contains 12 residues. The CDR3 coding sequence is TGTGCCAGCAGTATCAGTCAGAATGAGCAGTTCTTC. The encoded protein is CASSISQNEQFF.

The V gene is TRBV19, the J gene TRBJ2-1; TRBD2 aligns across 10 bases. V lost 8 bases, J lost 8 bases, and 6 bases stayed unmatched. Germline loops: CDR1 LNHDA, CDR2 SQIVND (reference sequence). The CDR3 is 13 amino acids. This chain's CDR3 is CASGSGRGHEQFF. The CDR3 nucleotides are TGTGCCAGTGGGAGCGGGAGGGGCCATGAGCAGTTCTTC.

This clone has more than one count but fewer than ten. The chain couples TRBV4-1 to TRBJ1-5, with D unclear. In germline, CDR1 is MGHRA, CDR2 YSYEKL. The CDR3 is 13 amino acids. V dropped 0 bases and J dropped 7 bases, with 7 bases sitting between them. CDR3 sequence (DNA): TGCGCCAGCAGCCAAGATCGAAGACAGCCCCAGCATTTT. Translating it yields CASSQDRRQPQHF.

This sequence joins TRBV6-5 and TRBJ1-5, with 10 nucleotides matching TRBD1. The CDR3 sequence is 14 residues long. The trim removed 9 bases at V and 1 base at J, leaving 3 bases unmatched. CDR1 and CDR2 (germline): MNHEY, SVGAGI. The CDR3 spells CASSDRGSNQPQHF. CDR3 nucleotide sequence: TGTGCCAGTTCGGACAGGGGGAGCAATCAGCCCCAGCATTTT.

V is TRBV27 and J is TRBJ2-2; D is possibly TRBD2 (6 bases). Trimming pared 4 bases from V and 0 bases from J, leaving 9 bases between. The germline V gene has CDR1 MNHEY and CDR2 SMNVEV (reference sequence). CDR3 length: 15 residues. The DNA for the CDR3 is TGTGCCAGCAGTTACTCGGGGGCGAACACCGGGGAGCTGTTTTTT. Its protein is CASSYSGANTGELFF.

The chain couples TRBV4-3 to TRBJ1-1; D is undetermined. The CDR3 contains 15 residues. V was clipped by 0 bases and J by 5 bases, with 13 bases between them. Germline V gives CDR1 LGHNA, CDR2 YSLEER. CDR3 amino acids: CASSQDVGVRTEAFF. In nucleotides, the CDR3 is TGCGCCAGCAGCCAAGATGTGGGAGTGCGGACTGAAGCTTTCTTT.

The CDR3 DNA follows: TGTGCCAGCAGACCCCCCACAGGAACGAGAAACATTCAGTACTTC. The encoded protein is CASRPPTGTRNIQYF. V and J are TRBV28 and TRBJ2-4; TRBD1 is a possible D gene (5 bases). Trimming stripped 6 bases from V and 6 bases from J, with 18 bases between. Germline CDR1 reads MDHEN; CDR2 reads SYDVKM. CDR3 length equals 15 residues.

The genes are TRBV28 and TRBJ1-4; 7 bases are shared with TRBD1. Per germline, CDR1 MDHEN and CDR2 SYDVKM. After removal of 5 bases from V and 7 bases from J, the junction contained 10 bases not matched to a gene. CDR3 length: 15 amino acids. The CDR3 region has the DNA TGTGCCAGCAGTCCTATAACAGGGGTTGGTGAAAAACTGTTTTTT. Encoded protein: CASSPITGVGEKLFF.

This chain uses TRBV13 with TRBJ2-7, with 9 bases that match TRBD2. This CDR3 has 15 amino acids. The ends lost 0 bases at V and 4 bases at J; junction bases unmatched: 4. Germline CDR1 reads PRHDT; CDR2 reads FYEKMQ (reference sequence). CDR3 DNA: TGTGCCAGCAGCTTAGGTTCTAGCGGGGAATACGAGCAGTACTTC. This codes for CASSLGSSGEYEQYF.

The rearrangement uses TRBV19 and TRBJ1-4; no firm D call. The CDR3 length is 17 residues. CDR1 is LNHDA and CDR2 is SQIVND in the germline V gene (reference sequence). V lost 1 base and J lost 8, with 20 bases in between. CDR3 DNA sequence: TGTGCCAGTAGTATAGGTTACGAGAGGGAGGTGGAGGAAAAACTGTTTTTT. Protein sequence: CASSIGYEREVEEKLFF.

CDR3 amino acids: CASSFRGFRGGELFF. CDR3 bases: TGTGCCAGCAGTTTCCGGGGGTTTCGTGGCGGGGAGCTGTTTTTT. The chain is built from TRBV27 and TRBJ2-2, with TRBD2 as a possible D gene (6 bases). The CDR3 runs 15 residues. Trimming cost V 3 bases and J 7 bases, with 15 bases left between them. Germline CDR1 and CDR2: MNHEY and SMNVEV (reference sequence).

In this sample, this clone turned up a few times. CDR3 sequence (DNA): TGTGCCAGCAGCTCTAGTGGCCCAGCGGGAGGGCGAGAGACCCAGTACTTC. It translates to CASSSSGPAGGRETQYF. V is TRBV9 and J is TRBJ2-5; TRBD2 agrees at 10 bases. The germline V gene has CDR1 SGDLS and CDR2 YYNGEE. J was trimmed by 4 bases and V by 4 bases; bases with no gene match: 13. The CDR3 extends over 17 amino acids.

V and J are TRBV9 and TRBJ2-1; 10 bases align to TRBD2. CDR3 length: 17 amino acids. With 3 bases clipped from V and 3 bases from J, the junction kept 9 bases outside the gene matches. Germline-derived CDR1 and CDR2 are SGDLS and YYNGEE. The CDR3 loop is CASSAPHGTSVYNEQFF. The DNA of the CDR3 is TGTGCCAGCAGCGCCCCTCATGGGACTAGCGTCTACAATGAGCAGTTCTTC.

V and J are TRBV5-6 and TRBJ2-7; the D gene could be TRBD1 or TRBD2 (5 bases each). V was clipped by 6 bases and J by 3 bases, with 13 bases between them. This CDR3 has 13 amino acids. CDR1 is SGHDT and CDR2 is YYEEEE in the germline V gene. The CDR3, as DNA: TGTGCCAGCATTGGGGGTCAAGACTACGAGCAGTACGTC. Translated: CASIGGQDYEQYV.

This chain joins TRBV7-9 and TRBJ2-7; D may be TRBD1 (5 bases). The CDR3 is 13 residues long. The V end was cut by 5 bases, the J end by 0 bases, with 8 bases between. Germline V gene sequence: CDR1 SEHNR, CDR2 FQNEAQ (reference sequence). CDR3 protein: CASSPTGSYEQYV. The CDR3 DNA sequence: TGTGCCAGCAGCCCCACAGGCTCCTACGAGCAGTACGTC.